Presented here are 30 T cell receptor beta chains from one specimen sequenced in a study of T cell responses to AZD1222 COVID-19 vaccine. Data came from immunoSEQ multiplex PCR; TCRdb stores just in-frame clones and leaves some out. The sample shows some 170,000 clones, roughly 89% of them seen only once. The sample in question was peripheral blood, obtained on day 0 of AZD1222 vaccination. The receptors stem from an adult in good health.

The chain joins TRBV5-1 to TRBJ1-2, with a weak D call TRBD1 (6 bases). Looked up from germline, CDR1 is SGHRS and CDR2 is YFSETQ. Trimming pared 0 bases from V and 8 bases from J, leaving 11 bases between. The CDR3 is made up of 13 amino acids. The CDR3: CASSLGQADGYTF. DNA of the CDR3: TGCGCCAGCAGCTTGGGACAGGCTGACGGCTACACCTTC.

This chain links TRBV6-5 with TRBJ1-1; D remains ambiguous. Trimming left V 4 bases short and J 3 bases short, with 9 bases between. Per the germline V gene, CDR1 is MNHEY and CDR2 is SVGAGI. The CDR3 totals 13 residues. The CDR3 reads CASSSGYDTEAFF. The CDR3 DNA follows: TGTGCCAGCAGTTCGGGGTACGACACTGAAGCTTTCTTT.

Turning to this clone: The junction does not match germline at one end; this may be a read error. The chain carries TRBV11-2 and TRBJ2-5; D gene ambiguous. The CDR3 has 15 residues. Germline V gives CDR1 SGHAT, CDR2 FQNNGV. The CDR3 DNA follows: TGTGCCAGCAGCTTAGATGATTACCCGCAAGAGGCCCAGTACTTC. Protein product: CASSLDDYPQEAQYF.

V usage is TRBV3-1 (or the pseudogene TRBV3-2) and J usage is TRBJ2-1; no firm D call. V was cut by 1 base and J by 9 bases, with 7 bases left in between. The CDR3 covers 12 residues. Germline V gene sequence: CDR1 LGHDT, CDR2 YNNKEL (reference sequence). The CDR3 nucleotides read TGTGCCAGCAGCCAAGTGGATTCTGAGCAGTTCTTC. Translating it yields CASSQVDSEQFF.

The J gene is TRBJ2-1, the V gene TRBV18, with D perhaps TRBD1 or TRBD2 (5 bases each). From germline, CDR1 is KGHSH and CDR2 LQKENI. The V gene lost 3 bases and the J gene lost 0 bases, with 12 bases spanning the gap. The CDR3 runs to 16 residues. In DNA form, the CDR3 reads TGTGCCAGCTCACCGAAGGCAGGGAGCTCCTACAATGAGCAGTTCTTC. Its protein is CASSPKAGSSYNEQFF.

The chain uses TRBV30 and TRBJ1-1; 9 bases line up with TRBD1. CDR1 is GTSNPN and CDR2 is SVGIG in the germline V gene (reference sequence). The CDR3 is 14 amino acids. Trimming at V came to 5 bases and at J to 11 bases, leaving 15 bases not matched to a gene. In DNA, the CDR3 is TGTGCCTGGGGGGTACTTACAGGGGGCGTTGGGGCTTTCTTT. Protein sequence: CAWGVLTGGVGAFF.

The rearrangement links TRBV6-5 to TRBJ2-3, with TRBD1 matching over 9 bases. The J segment lost 0 bases and the V segment lost 7 bases, leaving 5 bases of the junction unmatched. The length of the CDR3 is 15 residues. CDR1 is MNHEY, CDR2 SVGAGI, per germline. CDR3 amino acids: CASNRQGGSTDTQYF. As DNA, the CDR3 is TGTGCCAGCAACCGACAGGGGGGTAGCACAGATACGCAGTATTTT.

The rearrangement links TRBV6-5 to TRBJ1-2, with 8 nucleotides matching TRBD1. V lost 10 bases and J lost 4; bases outside the gene matches: 8. The CDR3 has 13 residues. Germline CDR1 reads MNHEY; CDR2 reads SVGAGI. The CDR3 sequence is CAIRTGFGYGYTF. CDR3 in DNA: TGTGCCATCAGGACAGGGTTTGGCTATGGCTACACCTTC.

The chain couples TRBV7-3 to TRBJ2-2; no firm D call. V was trimmed by 1 base and J by 0 bases, leaving 9 bases between them. CDR1 is SGHTA and CDR2 is FQGTGA in the germline V gene. This CDR3 has 16 residues. CDR3 residues: CASSLMPYPNTGELFF. CDR3 in DNA: TGTGCCAGCAGCTTAATGCCATACCCGAACACCGGGGAGCTGTTTTTT.

This clone was counted only a few times. The rearrangement uses TRBV12-3 or TRBV12-4 and TRBJ1-6, with no clear D. The CDR3 extends over 13 amino acids. The V gene lost 3 bases and the J gene lost 6 bases, with 6 bases spanning the gap. The CDR3 region is CASSLQSNSPLHF. The CDR3 nucleotides read TGTGCCAGCAGTTTGCAGTCTAATTCACCCCTCCACTTT.

The chain couples TRBV3-1 (or the pseudogene TRBV3-2) to TRBJ1-1, with D perhaps TRBD1 (6 bases). Trimming took 4 bases from V and 10 from J, leaving 16 bases between them. The CDR3 contains 13 residues. CDR1 LGHDT and CDR2 YNNKEL come from the germline V gene (reference sequence). CDR3 loop: CASSLPGGGGAFF. For the CDR3, the DNA is TGTGCCAGCAGCCTTCCGGGGGGCGGGGGAGCTTTCTTT.

This chain uses TRBV9 with TRBJ1-2; unclear D gene. This CDR3 comprises 14 residues. The V end lost 0 bases, the J end lost 2 bases, and 8 bases lay between the germline ends. Germline assignment: CDR1 SGDLS and CDR2 YYNGEE. The CDR3 region is CASSVDGRNYGYTF. CDR3 nucleotides: TGTGCCAGCAGCGTAGATGGAAGAAACTATGGCTACACCTTC. The full variable domain, completed using reference TRBV9 and TRBJ1-2, is DSGVTQTPKHLITATGQRVTLRCSPRSGDLSVYWYQQSLDQGLQFLIQYYNGEERAKGNILERFSAQQFPDLHSELNLSSLELGDSALYFCASSVDGRNYGYTFGSGTRLTVV.

This chain uses TRBV15 with TRBJ2-5; D remains ambiguous. Germline V gene data show CDR1 as LNHNV and CDR2 as YYDKDF (reference sequence). This CDR3 is built from 15 residues. V was trimmed by 0 bases and J by 2 bases, leaving 10 bases between them. Here the CDR3 reads CATSRDQIEQETQYF. The CDR3, as DNA: TGTGCCACCAGCAGAGATCAGATCGAGCAAGAGACCCAGTACTTC.

The V gene is TRBV6-6, the J gene TRBJ1-5; maybe TRBD1 (5 bases). The CDR3 contains 13 residues. The germline V and J ends were trimmed by 8 bases and 5 bases, with 13 bases remaining between them. The germline V gene has CDR1 MNHNY and CDR2 SVGAGI (reference sequence). This CDR3 reads CASRGTEHQPQHF. The CDR3 DNA reads TGTGCCAGCCGGGGGACGGAGCATCAGCCCCAGCATTTT.

The CDR3, as DNA: TGTGCCAGCAGCTTACAGGGGGCCTATGGCTACACCTTC. It translates to CASSLQGAYGYTF. This chain joins TRBV3-1 (or the pseudogene TRBV3-2) and TRBJ1-2; TRBD1 aligns across 9 bases. The germline V gene has CDR1 LGHDT and CDR2 YNNKEL (reference sequence). V was clipped by 5 bases and J by 4 bases; unmatched bases: 2. The CDR3 has 13 residues.

The chain recombines TRBV28 with TRBJ1-4; D ambiguous. From germline, CDR1 is MDHEN and CDR2 SYDVKM. The V gene lost 5 bases and the J gene lost 0 bases, with 4 bases spanning the gap. CDR3 length: 13 residues. The CDR3 region is CASSPTTNEKLFF. The CDR3 nucleotides read TGTGCCAGCAGTCCCACAACTAATGAAAAACTGTTTTTT.

The chain has TRBV3-1 (or the pseudogene TRBV3-2) and TRBJ2-3; tentative D call: TRBD1 (6 bases). The ends were cut back, 4 bases at V and 0 bases at J, with 11 bases in the middle. Germline CDR1 LGHDT, CDR2 YNNKEL (reference sequence). This CDR3 is 15 amino acids long. The DNA of the CDR3 is TGTGCCAGCAGCCCCGGGACACTGAGCACAGATACGCAGTATTTT. The encoded protein is CASSPGTLSTDTQYF.

This clone was recorded once. The V and J genes are TRBV11-1 and TRBJ2-1, with TRBD2 matching 7 bases. Unmatched junction bases numbered 7, after V lost 4 bases and J lost 4 bases. The germline V gene has CDR1 SGHAT and CDR2 FQDESV (reference sequence). CDR3 length equals 15 residues. CDR3 amino acids: CASSSSGGAYNEQFF. The CDR3 bases are TGTGCCAGCAGCTCTAGCGGAGGGGCTTACAATGAGCAGTTCTTC.

V and J are TRBV7-8 and TRBJ2-2, with TRBD2 matching 7 bases. V shed 2 bases, J shed 7 bases, and the junction held 7 bases outside the gene matches. The CDR3 is made up of 15 amino acids. Looked up from germline, CDR1 is SGHVS and CDR2 is FQNEAQ. The CDR3: CASSLPRGRNGELFF. For the CDR3, the DNA is TGTGCCAGCAGCTTACCGCGGGGGAGGAACGGGGAGCTGTTTTTT.

V gene TRBV6-6 combines with J gene TRBJ1-5; 9 positions agree with TRBD1. V lost 5 bases to trimming and J lost 6 bases; unmatched junction nucleotides: 8. The germline CDR1 and CDR2 sequences are MNHNY and SVGAGI (reference sequence). The CDR3 is 15 amino acids. The CDR3 sequence: CASSTRQGEGQPQHF. The CDR3, as DNA: TGTGCCAGCAGTACCCGACAGGGGGAGGGTCAGCCCCAGCATTTT.

The chain carries TRBV5-1 and TRBJ2-2; the D gene is possibly TRBD2 (6 bases). Per the germline V gene, CDR1 is SGHRS and CDR2 is YFSETQ. V was shortened by 4 bases and J by 1 base, with 17 bases between the two germline ends. The length of the CDR3 is 17 residues. The DNA of the CDR3 is TGCGCCAGCAGCCCCTCCTCCGGGACTCTGAACACCGGGGAGCTGTTTTTT. Amino acids: CASSPSSGTLNTGELFF.

This chain joins TRBV29-1 and TRBJ2-3, with 9 positions matching TRBD2. CDR1 and CDR2 (germline): SQVTM, ANQGSEA. The J segment lost 3 bases and the V segment lost 6 bases, leaving 4 bases of the junction unmatched. The CDR3 loop spans 13 amino acids. CDR3 DNA: TGCAGCGTAAATCTAGCGGGAACAGATACGCAGTATTTT. It translates to CSVNLAGTDTQYF.

Regarding this clone: The junction departs from germline at one end; a sequencing error may be responsible. V usage is TRBV4-2 and J usage is TRBJ2-1, with 12 bases lining up with TRBD2. Germline V gene data show CDR1 as LGHNA and CDR2 as YNFKEQ. This CDR3 spans 16 amino acids. CDR3 residues: CASSRGGLAGNNGQFF. The DNA of the CDR3 is TGTGCCAGCAGCCGGGGCGGACTAGCGGGAAACAATGGGCAGTTCTTC.

V is TRBV7-9 and J is TRBJ1-4; D unclear. The germline V gene encodes CDR1 SEHNR and CDR2 FQNEAQ (reference sequence). Between the trimmed V and J ends, which lost 4 bases and 3 bases, there was a span of 9 bases. The CDR3 loop spans 14 amino acids. CDR3 nucleotides: TGTGCCAGCAGCTCAATCGGTGCTAATGAAAAACTGTTTTTT. This codes for CASSSIGANEKLFF.

This chain joins TRBV7-7 and TRBJ2-2; D remains ambiguous. The CDR3 totals 14 residues. Germline V gene data show CDR1 as SSHAT and CDR2 as FNYEAQ (reference sequence). Trimming removed 1 base from V and 5 bases from J, with 8 bases in between. The DNA for the CDR3 is TGTGCCAGCAGCTTAGGACTGTTTACCGGGGAGCTGTTTTTT. This translates into CASSLGLFTGELFF.

This clone was seen only once. The chain carries TRBV6-6 and TRBJ2-1; 11 positions match TRBD2. Trimming at V came to 5 bases and at J to 1 base, leaving 10 bases not matched to a gene. The germline V gene encodes CDR1 MNHNY and CDR2 SVGAGI (reference sequence). CDR3 length: 18 amino acids. CDR3 in DNA: TGTGCCAGCAGTCGGACTAGCGGGCGTCGCAGGTCCTACAATGAGCAGTTCTTC. It translates to CASSRTSGRRRSYNEQFF.

J is TRBJ1-2 and V is TRBV15; no clear D. CDR1 and CDR2 from the germline V gene are LNHNV and YYDKDF (reference sequence). Trimming removed 0 bases from V and 6 bases from J, with 11 bases in between. The CDR3 consists of 14 residues. CDR3 protein: CATSRDANSHGYTF. In DNA, the CDR3 is TGTGCCACCAGCAGAGATGCGAACAGTCATGGCTACACCTTC.

The rearrangement links TRBV7-9 to TRBJ2-7, with 8 bases fitting TRBD2. The CDR3 sequence is 13 residues long. V lost 3 bases and J lost 4; bases outside the gene matches: 2. In germline, CDR1 is SEHNR, CDR2 FQNEAQ (reference sequence). This CDR3 reads CASSFTSGYEQYF. For the CDR3, the DNA is TGTGCCAGCAGCTTCACTAGCGGATACGAGCAGTACTTC. Complete variable domain (other parts from reference TRBV7-9 and TRBJ2-7): DTGVSQNPRHKITKRGQNVTFRCDPISEHNRLYWYRQTLGQGPEFLTYFQNEAQLEKSRLLSDRFSAERPKGSFSTLEIQRTEQGDSAMYLCASSFTSGYEQYFGPGTRLTVT.

The chain couples TRBV4-3 to TRBJ2-3; maybe TRBD2 (5 bases). CDR3 size: 16 residues. Trimming cost V 5 bases and J 6 bases, with 21 bases left between them. Germline V CDR1 and CDR2: LGHNA, YSLEER. The CDR3 nucleotides are TGCGCCAGCAGCTCCAGAGGGCAGCGTCATACCGATACGCAGTATTTT. It encodes CASSSRGQRHTDTQYF.

The V and J genes are TRBV28 and TRBJ2-1, with 8 positions matching TRBD1. The CDR3 is made up of 15 amino acids. CDR1 and CDR2 (germline): MDHEN, SYDVKM. The trim removed 7 bases at V and 9 bases at J, leaving 14 bases unmatched. The CDR3 sequence is CASKLSAGTGIEQFF. As DNA, the CDR3 is TGTGCCAGCAAGTTAAGCGCCGGGACAGGCATTGAGCAGTTCTTC.